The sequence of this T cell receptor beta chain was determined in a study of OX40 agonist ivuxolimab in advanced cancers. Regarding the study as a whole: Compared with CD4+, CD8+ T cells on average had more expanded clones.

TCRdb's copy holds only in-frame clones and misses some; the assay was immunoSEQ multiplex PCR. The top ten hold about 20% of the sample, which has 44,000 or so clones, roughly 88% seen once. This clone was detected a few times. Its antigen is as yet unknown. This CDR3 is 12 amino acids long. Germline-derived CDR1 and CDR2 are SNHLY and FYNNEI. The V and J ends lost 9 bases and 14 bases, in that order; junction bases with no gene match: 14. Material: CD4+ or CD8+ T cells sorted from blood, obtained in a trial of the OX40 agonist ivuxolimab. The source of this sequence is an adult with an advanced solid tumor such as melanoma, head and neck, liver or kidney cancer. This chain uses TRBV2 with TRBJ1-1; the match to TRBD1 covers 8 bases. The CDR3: CARQTGAALGFF. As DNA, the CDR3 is TGTGCCAGGCAGACAGGGGCCGCCTTGGGGTTCTTT.